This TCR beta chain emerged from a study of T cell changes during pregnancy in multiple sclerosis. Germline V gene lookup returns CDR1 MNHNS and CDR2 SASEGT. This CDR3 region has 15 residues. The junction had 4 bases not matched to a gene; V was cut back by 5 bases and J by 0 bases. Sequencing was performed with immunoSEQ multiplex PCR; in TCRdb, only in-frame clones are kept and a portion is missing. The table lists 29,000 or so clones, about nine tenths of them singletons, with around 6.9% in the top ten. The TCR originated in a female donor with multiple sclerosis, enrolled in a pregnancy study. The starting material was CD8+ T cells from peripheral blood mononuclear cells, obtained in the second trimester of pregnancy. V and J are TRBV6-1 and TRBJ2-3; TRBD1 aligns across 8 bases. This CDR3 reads CASSLDRGSTDTQYF. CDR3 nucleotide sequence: TGTGCCAGCAGTCTTGACAGGGGAAGCACAGATACGCAGTATTTT.